This T cell receptor beta chain was captured by sequencing in a study of shared clonotypes between healthy human individuals. CDR3 length: 17 residues. V lost 5 bases to trimming and J lost 5 bases; unmatched junction nucleotides: 11. Germline assignment: CDR1 MDHEN and CDR2 SYDVKM. Naive CD8 isolation took CD45RO-negative cells positively selected for CCR7 and excluded terminally differentiated effector memory CD45RA+ cells. Sequencing was performed with immunoSEQ multiplex PCR; in TCRdb, only in-frame clones are kept and a portion is missing. Among roughly 2.1 million clones listed, 90% to 95% were seen once.

The sequenced material came from naive CD8+ T cells from PBMCs. This chain joins TRBV28 and TRBJ2-7; 14 bases are shared with TRBD2. This receptor was taken from a man aged 18 to 29 in good health. Some clones in this sample may be carry-over from other donors' samples. The CDR3 region has the DNA TGTGCCAGCAGTGACGCCGTGACTAGCGGGAGGGCCGACGAGCAGTACTTC. It encodes CASSDAVTSGRADEQYF.